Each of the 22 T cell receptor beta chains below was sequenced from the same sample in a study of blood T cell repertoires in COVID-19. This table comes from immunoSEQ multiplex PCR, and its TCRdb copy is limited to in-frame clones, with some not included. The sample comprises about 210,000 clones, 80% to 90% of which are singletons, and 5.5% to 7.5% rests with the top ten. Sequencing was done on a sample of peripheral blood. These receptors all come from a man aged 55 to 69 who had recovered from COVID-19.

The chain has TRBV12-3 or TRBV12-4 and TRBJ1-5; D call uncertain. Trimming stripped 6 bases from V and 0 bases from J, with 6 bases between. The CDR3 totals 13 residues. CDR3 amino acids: CASSVRSNQPQHF. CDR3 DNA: TGTGCCAGCAGCGTCCGTAGCAATCAGCCCCAGCATTTT.

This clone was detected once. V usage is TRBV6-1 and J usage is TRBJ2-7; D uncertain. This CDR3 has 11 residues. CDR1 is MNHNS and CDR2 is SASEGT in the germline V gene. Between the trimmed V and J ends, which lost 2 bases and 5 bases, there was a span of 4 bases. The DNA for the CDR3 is TGTGCCAGCAGTGAACATGACGAGCAGTACTTC. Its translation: CASSEHDEQYF.

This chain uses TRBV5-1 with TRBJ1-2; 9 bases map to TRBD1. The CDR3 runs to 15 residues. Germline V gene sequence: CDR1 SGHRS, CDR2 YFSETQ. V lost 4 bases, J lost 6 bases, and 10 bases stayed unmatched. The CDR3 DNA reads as TGCGCCAGCAGCCCGGGACAGGGAGGACCCCATGGCTACACCTTC. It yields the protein CASSPGQGGPHGYTF.

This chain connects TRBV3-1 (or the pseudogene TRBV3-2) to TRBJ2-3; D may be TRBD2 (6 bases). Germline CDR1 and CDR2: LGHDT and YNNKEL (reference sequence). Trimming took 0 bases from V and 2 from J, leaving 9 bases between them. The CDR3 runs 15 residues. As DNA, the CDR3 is TGTGCCAGCAGCCAAGATCAGGACTACACAGATACGCAGTATTTT. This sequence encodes CASSQDQDYTDTQYF.

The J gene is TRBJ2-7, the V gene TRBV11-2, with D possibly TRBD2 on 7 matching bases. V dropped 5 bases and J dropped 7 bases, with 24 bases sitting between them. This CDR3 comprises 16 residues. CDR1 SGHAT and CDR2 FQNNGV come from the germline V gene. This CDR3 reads CASSPGGGTGEYEQYF. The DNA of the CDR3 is TGTGCCAGCAGCCCAGGCGGGGGCACGGGGGAGTATGAGCAGTACTTC.

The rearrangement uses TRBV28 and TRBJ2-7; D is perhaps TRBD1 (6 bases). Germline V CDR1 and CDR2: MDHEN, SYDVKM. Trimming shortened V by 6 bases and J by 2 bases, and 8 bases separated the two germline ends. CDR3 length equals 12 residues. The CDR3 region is CASRGQPYEQYF. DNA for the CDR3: TGTGCCAGCAGGGGACAACCCTACGAGCAGTACTTC. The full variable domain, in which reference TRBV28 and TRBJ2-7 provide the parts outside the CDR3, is DVKVTQSSRYLVKRTGEKVFLECVQDMDHENMFWYRQDPGLGLRLIYFSYDVKMKEKGDIPEGYSVSREKKERFSLILESASTNQTSMYLCASRGQPYEQYFGPGTRLTVT.

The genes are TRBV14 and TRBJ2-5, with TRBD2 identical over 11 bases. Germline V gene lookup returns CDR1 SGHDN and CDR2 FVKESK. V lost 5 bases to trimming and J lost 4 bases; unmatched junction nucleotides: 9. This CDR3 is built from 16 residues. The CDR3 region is CASSSRLAGPPETQYF. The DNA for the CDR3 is TGTGCCAGCAGCTCACGACTAGCGGGGCCCCCAGAGACCCAGTACTTC. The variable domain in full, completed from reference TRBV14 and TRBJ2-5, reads EAGVTQFPSHSVIEKGQTVTLRCDPISGHDNLYWYRRVMGKEIKFLLHFVKESKQDESGMPNNRFLAERTGGTYSTLKVQPAELEDSGVYFCASSSRLAGPPETQYFGPGTRLLVL.

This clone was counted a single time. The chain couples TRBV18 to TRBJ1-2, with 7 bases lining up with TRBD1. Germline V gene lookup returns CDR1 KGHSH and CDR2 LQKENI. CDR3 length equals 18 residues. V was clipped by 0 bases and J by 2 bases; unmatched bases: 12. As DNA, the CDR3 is TGTGCCAGCTCACCACCGGGACAGAATCGGATCCTCAACTATGGCTACACCTTC. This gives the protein CASSPPGQNRILNYGYTF.

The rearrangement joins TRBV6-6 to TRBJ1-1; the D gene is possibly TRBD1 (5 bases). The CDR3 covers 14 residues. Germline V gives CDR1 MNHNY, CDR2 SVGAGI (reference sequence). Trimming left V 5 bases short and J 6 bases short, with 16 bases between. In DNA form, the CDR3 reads TGTGCCAGCAGTCCAGGGTTGAGAGCCCCTGAAGCTTTCTTT. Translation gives CASSPGLRAPEAFF.

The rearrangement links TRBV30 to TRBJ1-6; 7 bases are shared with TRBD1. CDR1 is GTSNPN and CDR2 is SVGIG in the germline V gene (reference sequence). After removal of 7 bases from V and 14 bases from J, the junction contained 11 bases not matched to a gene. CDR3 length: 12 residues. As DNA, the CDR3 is TGTGCCTTGGGGACAGCGCTTTTGTCCCTCCACTTT. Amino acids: CALGTALLSLHF.

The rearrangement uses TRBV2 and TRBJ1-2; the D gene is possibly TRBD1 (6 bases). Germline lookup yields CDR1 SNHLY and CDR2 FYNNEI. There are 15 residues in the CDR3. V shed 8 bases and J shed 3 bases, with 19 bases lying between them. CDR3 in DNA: TGTGCCAGCTGTTCTCGGGGGGGCAACGACTATGGCTACACCTTC. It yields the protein CASCSRGGNDYGYTF.

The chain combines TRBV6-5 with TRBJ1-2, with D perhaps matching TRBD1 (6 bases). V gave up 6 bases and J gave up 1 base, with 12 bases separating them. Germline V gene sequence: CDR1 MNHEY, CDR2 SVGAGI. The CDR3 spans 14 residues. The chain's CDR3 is CASRQQGFNYGYTF. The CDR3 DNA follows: TGTGCCAGCAGACAACAGGGTTTTAACTATGGCTACACCTTC.

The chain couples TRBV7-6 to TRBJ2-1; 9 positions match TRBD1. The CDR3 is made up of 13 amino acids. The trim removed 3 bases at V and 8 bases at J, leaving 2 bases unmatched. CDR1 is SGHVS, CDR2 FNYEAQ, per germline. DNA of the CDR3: TGTGCCAGCAGCTTGGACAGGGGCGATGAGCAGTTCTTC. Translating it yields CASSLDRGDEQFF.

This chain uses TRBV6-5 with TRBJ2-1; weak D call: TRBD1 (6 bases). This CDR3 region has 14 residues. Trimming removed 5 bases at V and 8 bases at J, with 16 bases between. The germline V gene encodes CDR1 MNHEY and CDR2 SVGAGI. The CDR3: CASSNRAPSDEQFF. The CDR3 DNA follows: TGTGCCAGCAGTAACAGGGCCCCCTCCGATGAGCAGTTCTTC.

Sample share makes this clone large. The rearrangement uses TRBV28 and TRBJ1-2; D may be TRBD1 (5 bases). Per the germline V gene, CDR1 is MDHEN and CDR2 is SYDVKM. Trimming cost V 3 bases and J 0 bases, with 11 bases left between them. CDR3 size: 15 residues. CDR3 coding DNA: TGTGCCAGCAGTTTCCCCCTCAGGGCTAACTATGGCTACACCTTC. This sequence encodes CASSFPLRANYGYTF.

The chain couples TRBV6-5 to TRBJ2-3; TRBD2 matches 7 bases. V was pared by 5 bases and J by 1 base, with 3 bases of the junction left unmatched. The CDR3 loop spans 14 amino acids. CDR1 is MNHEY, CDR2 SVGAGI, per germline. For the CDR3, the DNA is TGTGCCAGCAGTCCCGCGGGGGGCACAGATACGCAGTATTTT. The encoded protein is CASSPAGGTDTQYF.

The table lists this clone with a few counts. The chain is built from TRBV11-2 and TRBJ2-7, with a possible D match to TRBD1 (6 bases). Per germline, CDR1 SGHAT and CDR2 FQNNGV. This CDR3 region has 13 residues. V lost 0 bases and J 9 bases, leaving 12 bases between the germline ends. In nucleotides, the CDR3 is TGTGCCAGCAGCTTAGACAGGGGCAGGGGGCAGTACTTC. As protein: CASSLDRGRGQYF. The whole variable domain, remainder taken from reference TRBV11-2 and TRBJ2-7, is EAGVAQSPRYKIIEKRQSVAFWCNPISGHATLYWYQQILGQGPKLLIQFQNNGVVDDSQLPKDRFSAERLKGVDSTLKIQPAKLEDSAVYLCASSLDRGRGQYFGPGTRLTVT.

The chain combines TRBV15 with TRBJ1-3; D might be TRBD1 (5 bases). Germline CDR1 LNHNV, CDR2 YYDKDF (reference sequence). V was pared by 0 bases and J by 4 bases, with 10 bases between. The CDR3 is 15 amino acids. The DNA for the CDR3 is TGTGCCACCAGCAGAGACAGGGCTAGAGGAAACACCATATATTTT. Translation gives CATSRDRARGNTIYF. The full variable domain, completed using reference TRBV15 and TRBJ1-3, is DAMVIQNPRYQVTQFGKPVTLSCSQTLNHNVMYWYQQKSSQAPKLLFHYYDKDFNNEADTPDNFQSRRPNTSFCFLDIRSPGLGDTAMYLCATSRDRARGNTIYFGEGSWLTVV.

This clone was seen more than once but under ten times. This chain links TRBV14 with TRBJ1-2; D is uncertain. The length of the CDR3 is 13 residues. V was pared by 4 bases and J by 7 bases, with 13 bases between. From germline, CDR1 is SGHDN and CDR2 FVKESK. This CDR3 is CASSLSPGSGYTF. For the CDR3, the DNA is TGTGCCAGCAGCCTTTCCCCCGGTAGTGGCTACACCTTC.

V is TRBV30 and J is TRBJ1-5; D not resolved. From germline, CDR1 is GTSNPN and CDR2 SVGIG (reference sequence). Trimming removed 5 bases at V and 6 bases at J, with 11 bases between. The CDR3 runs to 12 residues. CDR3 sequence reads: CAWDGGGQPQHF. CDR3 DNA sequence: TGTGCCTGGGACGGCGGCGGTCAGCCCCAGCATTTT. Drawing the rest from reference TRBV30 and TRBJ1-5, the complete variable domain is SQTIHQWPATLVQPVGSPLSLECTVEGTSNPNLYWYRQAAGRGLQLLFYSVGIGQISSEVPQNLSASRPQDRQFILSSKKLLLSDSGFYLCAWDGGGQPQHFGDGTRLSIL.

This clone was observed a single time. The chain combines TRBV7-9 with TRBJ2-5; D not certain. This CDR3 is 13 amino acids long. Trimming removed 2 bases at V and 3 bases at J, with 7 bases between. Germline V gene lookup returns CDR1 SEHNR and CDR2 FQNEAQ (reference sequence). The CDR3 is CASSLPPEETQYF. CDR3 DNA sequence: TGTGCCAGCAGCTTACCCCCCGAAGAGACCCAGTACTTC.

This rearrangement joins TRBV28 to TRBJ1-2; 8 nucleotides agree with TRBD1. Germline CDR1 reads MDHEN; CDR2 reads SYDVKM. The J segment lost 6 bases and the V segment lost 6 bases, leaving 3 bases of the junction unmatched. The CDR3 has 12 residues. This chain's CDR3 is CASRYRGDGYTF. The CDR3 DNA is TGTGCCAGCAGGTACAGGGGGGATGGCTACACCTTC.